This TCR beta chain was recovered during a study of Ad26.COV2.S vaccination and SARS-CoV-2 variants. Study-wide context: Once or twice, 56 days apart, Ad26.COV2.S was delivered intramuscularly.

Measured with immunoSEQ multiplex PCR; TCRdb has only the in-frame clones, and not every one. The table shows roughly 270,000 clones, with around 87% occurring only once. The treatment is: about 20 received Ad26.COV2.S at low or high dose, single or two shots; roughly 5 received placebo; per-sample allocation not given. The samples were gathered on day 63 after the first injection of vaccine or placebo. Study results and limitations: Comparable non-spike TCR breadth was observed in vaccine and placebo recipients.

For this clone: What it binds is not known.

Trimming took 4 bases from V and 4 from J, leaving 10 bases between them. The CDR3 runs to 13 residues. Germline CDR1 MNHEY, CDR2 SVGEGT. This chain uses TRBV6-2 or TRBV6-3 with TRBJ1-1, with unresolved D. The receptor's source is a person aged 18-65 years who received the Ad26.COV2.S COVID-19 vaccine or a placebo. This specimen consisted of peripheral blood, obtained in a trial of Ad26.COV2.S vaccine versus placebo. The CDR3 DNA sequence: TGTGCCAGCAGTTTTAGGGAGGGCACTGAAGCTTTCTTT. Protein sequence: CASSFREGTEAFF.